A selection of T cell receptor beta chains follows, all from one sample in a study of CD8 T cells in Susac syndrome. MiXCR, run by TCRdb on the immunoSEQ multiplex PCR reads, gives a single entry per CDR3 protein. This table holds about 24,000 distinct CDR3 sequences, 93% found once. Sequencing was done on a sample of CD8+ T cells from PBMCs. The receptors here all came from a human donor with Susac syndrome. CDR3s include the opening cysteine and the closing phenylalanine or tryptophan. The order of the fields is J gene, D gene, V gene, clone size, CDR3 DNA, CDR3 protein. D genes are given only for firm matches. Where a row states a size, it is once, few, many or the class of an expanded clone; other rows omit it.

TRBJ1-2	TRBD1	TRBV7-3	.	TGTGCCAGCAGCGCGACAGGGAGCGGCTACACCTTC	CASSATGSGYTF
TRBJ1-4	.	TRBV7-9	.	TGTGCCAGCAGCTTAGCGCAGGGGCAGCCTAATGAAAAACTGTTTTTT	CASSLAQGQPNEKLFF
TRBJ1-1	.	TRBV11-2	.	TGTGCCAGCAGCTTACCACCTCTGGGCGGGGAGAACACTGAAGCTTTCTTT	CASSLPPLGGENTEAFF
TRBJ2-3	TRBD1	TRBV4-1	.	TGCGCCAGCAGCCCCCGGACAGGGTCAGATACGCAGTATTTT	CASSPRTGSDTQYF
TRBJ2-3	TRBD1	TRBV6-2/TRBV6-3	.	TGTGCCAGCAGAGAGATGACAGGGGATACGCAGTATTTT	CASREMTGDTQYF
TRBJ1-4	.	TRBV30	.	TGTGCCTGGACACCAGCAACTAATGAAAAACTGTTTTTT	CAWTPATNEKLFF
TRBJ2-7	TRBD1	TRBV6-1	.	TGTGCCAGCAGTGAAGCTTGGAGACAGGGGGCATGGGAGCAGTACTTC	CASSEAWRQGAWEQYF
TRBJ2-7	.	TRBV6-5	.	TGTGCCAGCAGTTACTCCTCAGGGGAGAGCTCCTACGAGCAGTACTTC	CASSYSSGESSYEQYF
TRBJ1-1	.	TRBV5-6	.	TGTGCCAGCAGCTTGATGAACACTGAAGCTTTCTTT	CASSLMNTEAFF
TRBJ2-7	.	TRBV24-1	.	TGTGCCACCAGTGATCCAACAGACAGCTACGAGCAGTACTTC	CATSDPTDSYEQYF
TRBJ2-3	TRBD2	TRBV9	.	TGTGCCAGCAGCCCCACCCTAGCGGGGGGGATAGATACGCAGTATTTT	CASSPTLAGGIDTQYF
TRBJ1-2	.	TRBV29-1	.	TGCAGCGTTGAAGATCCGATCGTCGCAGGTACTTATGGCTACACCTTC	CSVEDPIVAGTYGYTF
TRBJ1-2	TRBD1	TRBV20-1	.	TGCAGTGCTAGAGATCTGACAGGGAACTATGGCTACACCTTC	CSARDLTGNYGYTF
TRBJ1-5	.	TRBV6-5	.	TGTGCCAGCAGTAGTCTGCCGGGAAATCAGCCCCAGCATTTT	CASSSLPGNQPQHF
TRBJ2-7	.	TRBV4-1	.	TGCGCCAGCAGCCCAAATCAGGGCTACGAGCAGTACTTC	CASSPNQGYEQYF
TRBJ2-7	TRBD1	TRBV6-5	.	TGTGCCAGCAGTTACCTGACAGGGGCGGACGAGCAGTACTTC	CASSYLTGADEQYF
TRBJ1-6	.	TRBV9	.	TGTGCCAGCAGCGTTGGTGTTCGGCAGGGCCTTAATTCACCCCTCCACTTT	CASSVGVRQGLNSPLHF
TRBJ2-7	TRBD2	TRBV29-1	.	TGCAGCGCTCAGGGAGGGACTAGCGGGTTATACGAGCAGTACTTC	CSAQGGTSGLYEQYF
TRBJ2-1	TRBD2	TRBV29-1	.	TGCAGCGTGGGCGGGGGTTACGGAACCTACAATGAGCAGTTCTTC	CSVGGGYGTYNEQFF
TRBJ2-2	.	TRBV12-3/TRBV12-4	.	TGTGCCAGCAGTTTAGCATCGACAAGGAACACCGGGGAGCTGTTTTTT	CASSLASTRNTGELFF
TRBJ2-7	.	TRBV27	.	TGTGCCAGCAGTTTCTCCGCCGGGCCCAAAGCCTACGAGCAGTACTTC	CASSFSAGPKAYEQYF
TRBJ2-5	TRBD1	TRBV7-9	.	TGTGCCAGCAGCTTACCCGACAGGGTTTGGGAGACCCAGTACTTC	CASSLPDRVWETQYF
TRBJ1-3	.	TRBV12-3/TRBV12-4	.	TGTGCCAGCAGTTTAAGGACAGCGAACTCTGGAAACACCATATATTTT	CASSLRTANSGNTIYF
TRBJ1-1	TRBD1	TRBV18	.	TGTGCCAGCTCACCGACAGGGGGACTGAACACTGAAGCTTTCTTT	CASSPTGGLNTEAFF
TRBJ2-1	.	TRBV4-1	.	TGCGCCAGCAGCCACCTAAACAATGAGCAGTTCTTC	CASSHLNNEQFF
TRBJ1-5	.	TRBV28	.	TGTGCCAGCAGTCCGAGCGGGCGAGATAGCAATCAGCCCCAGCATTTT	CASSPSGRDSNQPQHF
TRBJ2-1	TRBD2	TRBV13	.	TGTGCCAGCATAATAGCGGGGGATCTTTACAATGAGCAGTTCTTC	CASIIAGDLYNEQFF
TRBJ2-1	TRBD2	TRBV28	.	TGTGCCAGCAGTTTAGATAGCGGGGGGGATAGTGAGCAGTTCTTC	CASSLDSGGDSEQFF
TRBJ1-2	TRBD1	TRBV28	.	TGTGCCAGCAGTTTCCGGACAGGGAATAACTATGGCTACACCTTC	CASSFRTGNNYGYTF
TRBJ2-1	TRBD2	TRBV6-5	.	TGTGCCAGCAACGAAAGACTAGCGCTCAATGAGCAGTTCTTC	CASNERLALNEQFF
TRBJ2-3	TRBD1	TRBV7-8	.	TGTGCCAGCAGTTCCGCGGACAGGGCGGCAGATACGCAGTATTTT	CASSSADRAADTQYF
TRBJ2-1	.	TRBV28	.	TGTGCCAGCAGTCCTATCATGACGAAGGGTGAGCAGTTCTTC	CASSPIMTKGEQFF
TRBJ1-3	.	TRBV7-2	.	TGTGCCAGCAGTTCCCCATACTTAGGGGACACCATATATTTT	CASSSPYLGDTIYF
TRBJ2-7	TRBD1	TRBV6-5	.	TGTGCCAGCAGCCCGGACAGGGGAGCCCTCTACGAGCAGCACTTC	CASSPDRGALYEQHF
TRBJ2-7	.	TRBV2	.	TGTGCCAGCAGAGGGGGGTCCTACGAGCAGTACTTC	CASRGGSYEQYF
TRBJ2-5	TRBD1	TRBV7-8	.	TGTGCCAGCAGCCAGAGGACCGACAGGGGGCATGAGACCCAGTACTTC	CASSQRTDRGHETQYF
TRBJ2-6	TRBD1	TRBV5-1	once	TGCGCCAGCAGCTTGCAGGGGGCCTTCTCTGGGGCCAACGTCCTGACTTTC	CASSLQGAFSGANVLTF
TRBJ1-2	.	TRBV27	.	TGTGCCAGCACCCAAGGGGGGGGCGGCTATGGCTACACCTTC	CASTQGGGGYGYTF
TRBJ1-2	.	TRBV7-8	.	TGTGCCAGCAGCTCACAGGGTATCCCCGTTGGCTACACCTTC	CASSSQGIPVGYTF
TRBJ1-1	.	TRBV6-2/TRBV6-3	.	TGTGCCTGTGGGGGAACAGGGAACACTGAAGCTTTCTTT	CACGGTGNTEAFF
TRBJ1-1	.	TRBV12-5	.	TGTGCTAGTGGTGGGGGACCACGGGGCACTGAAGCTTTCTTT	CASGGGPRGTEAFF
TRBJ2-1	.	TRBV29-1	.	TGCAGCGCCGAAGGGAAGGGTTTTGAGCAGTTCTTC	CSAEGKGFEQFF
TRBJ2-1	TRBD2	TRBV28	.	TGTGCCAGCAGTTTGCCGGGAGGGAGGGATGAGCAGTTCTTC	CASSLPGGRDEQFF
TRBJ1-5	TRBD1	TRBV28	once	TGTGCCAGCAGTTTTTCCCCGGGGACAGGCAATCAGCCCCAGCATTTT	CASSFSPGTGNQPQHF
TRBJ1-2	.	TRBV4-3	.	TGCGCCAGCAGCCAAGATAGGGGGGGATGGTATGGCTACACCTTC	CASSQDRGGWYGYTF
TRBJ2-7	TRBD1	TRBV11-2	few	TGTGCCAGCAGTCTCACAGGGGGCATCTACGAGCAGTACTTC	CASSLTGGIYEQYF
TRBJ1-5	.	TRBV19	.	TGTGCCAGTAGTACCGGGGACGAACTTCAGCCCCAGCATTTT	CASSTGDELQPQHF